These 21 T cell receptor beta chains were all obtained from the same sample, sequenced in a study of beta chain features in type 1 diabetes. Study-level findings and limits: There was a moderate but significant shortening of TCRB CDR3s in all four CD4+ subsets of Type 1 diabetes patients.

Antigens for these TCRs are unknown. Reverse transcribing all isolated RNA meant expressed TCRB transcripts were sequenced. The data were produced by immunoSEQ multiplex PCR, yet TCRdb's version contains in-frame clones alone and is incomplete. This table has 300,000 or so clones, roughly 12% appearing once. Material for sequencing was naive CD4+ T cells from blood. These receptors were taken from a woman younger than 35 with type 1 diabetes.

CDR3 DNA: TGTGCCAGCAGCGTAGTAAGCGCGGGCGGCTACACCTTC. As protein: CASSVVSAGGYTF. The chain uses TRBV9 and TRBJ1-2; no clear D gene. The germline V and J ends were trimmed by 0 bases and 8 bases, with 11 bases remaining between them. This CDR3 region has 13 residues. Germline V lookup: CDR1 SGDLS, CDR2 YYNGEE.

This clone was found a few times. The J gene is TRBJ1-4, the V gene TRBV5-1; D is ambiguous. Germline lookup yields CDR1 SGHRS and CDR2 YFSETQ. Trimming took 0 bases from V and 4 from J, leaving 10 bases between them. CDR3 length: 15 amino acids. The CDR3 bases are TGCGCCAGCAGCTTGGGGGCAGGAATTAATGAAAAACTGTTTTTT. It specifies CASSLGAGINEKLFF.

CDR3 bases: TGTGCCAGCAGTTACTCGAGTAGGGGGCGCAACTATGGCTACACCTTC. This codes for CASSYSSRGRNYGYTF. This chain links TRBV6-5 with TRBJ1-2, with 7 bases aligning to TRBD1. The CDR3 contains 16 residues. V shed 0 bases and J 2 bases; nucleotides not matched to a gene: 6. CDR1 MNHEY and CDR2 SVGAGI come from the germline V gene.

The chain carries TRBV18 and TRBJ2-3; tentatively, D is TRBD1 (5 bases). In germline, CDR1 is KGHSH, CDR2 LQKENI. There are 14 residues in the CDR3. V gave up 4 bases and J gave up 0 bases, with 8 bases separating them. For the CDR3, the DNA is TGTGCCAGCTCACGCAGGGCCAGCACAGATACGCAGTATTTT. Its protein product is CASSRRASTDTQYF.

J is TRBJ2-7 and V is TRBV30; TRBD2 aligns across 7 bases. This CDR3 is 13 amino acids long. V dropped 5 bases and J dropped 0; count of bases not matched to a gene: 4. CDR1 and CDR2 (germline): GTSNPN, SVGIG (reference sequence). As DNA, the CDR3 is TGTGCCTGGGGGAGGGCCAGCTCCTACGAGCAGTACTTC. Encoded protein: CAWGRASSYEQYF.

This clone was counted between two and nine times. The chain is built from TRBV7-2 and TRBJ2-3; D is perhaps TRBD2 (5 bases). V lost 6 bases and J lost 5, with 24 bases in between. CDR1 and CDR2 (germline): SGHTA, FQGNSA. This CDR3 is 17 amino acids long. CDR3 coding DNA: TGTGCCAGCAGGGTGTTTAGGCCCGGGGTCCGGAGAGATACGCAGTATTTT. Its translation is CASRVFRPGVRRDTQYF. The full variable domain, its missing parts supplied by reference TRBV7-2 and TRBJ2-3, is GAGVSQSPSNKVTEKGKDVELRCDPISGHTALYWYRQSLGQGLEFLIYFQGNSAPDKSGLPSDRFSAERTGGSVSTLTIQRTQQEDSAVYLCASRVFRPGVRRDTQYFGPGTRLTVL.

This sequence joins TRBV7-2 and TRBJ1-2; 11 nucleotides line up with TRBD1. The V gene end was trimmed by 3 bases and the J gene end by 5 bases; junction bases not matched to a gene: 5. Germline CDR1 and CDR2: SGHTA and FQGNSA. This CDR3 contains 15 residues. CDR3 sequence: CASSLGQGVLYGYTF. The DNA of the CDR3 is TGTGCCAGCAGCTTGGGACAGGGGGTTCTTTATGGCTACACCTTC.

This clone was seen more than once but under ten times. CDR3 sequence (DNA): TGTGCCAGCAACCTTATGACTAGCGGGAGTTGGGAGCAGTTCTTC. This translates into CASNLMTSGSWEQFF. The V and J genes are TRBV2 and TRBJ2-1; 12 nucleotides line up with TRBD2. This CDR3 is built from 15 residues. Germline-derived CDR1 and CDR2 are SNHLY and FYNNEI. V lost 7 bases and J lost 10; bases outside the gene matches: 11.

This CDR3 is CASRILQEAQYF. In DNA, the CDR3 is TGTGCCAGCAGGATCCTCCAGGAAGCGCAGTATTTT. The rearrangement uses TRBV2 and TRBJ2-3, with D unresolved. CDR3 size: 12 residues. Germline values: CDR1 SNHLY, CDR2 FYNNEI. V shed 6 bases and J shed 10 bases, with 14 bases lying between them.

This clone was seen a few times. The chain has TRBV6-6 and TRBJ2-3; TRBD2 is a possible D gene (5 bases). The CDR3 spans 15 residues. V was shortened by 6 bases and J by 4 bases, with 17 bases between the two germline ends. Germline CDR1 reads MNHNY; CDR2 reads SVGAGI (reference sequence). The CDR3 loop is CASSNRGDLADTQYF. CDR3 sequence (DNA): TGTGCCAGCAGCAACCGGGGAGATCTGGCAGATACGCAGTATTTT.

This clone was found a few times. This rearrangement joins TRBV9 to TRBJ2-1, with a weak D call TRBD2 (6 bases). The CDR3 has 17 amino acids. V was trimmed by 0 bases and J by 2 bases, leaving 15 bases between them. CDR1 is SGDLS and CDR2 is YYNGEE in the germline V gene. The CDR3, as DNA: TGTGCCAGCAGCGTAGCAGGAGGGGTACTTCCCTACAATGAGCAGTTCTTC. Protein: CASSVAGGVLPYNEQFF.

The chain combines TRBV19 with TRBJ2-1; 8 bases map to TRBD1. There are 15 residues in the CDR3. The germline gives CDR1 LNHDA, CDR2 SQIVND (reference sequence). V lost 6 bases and J lost 6; bases outside the gene matches: 10. CDR3 sequence reads: CASRPTGVGSNEQFF. CDR3 nucleotide sequence: TGTGCCAGTAGGCCGACAGGGGTGGGGAGCAATGAGCAGTTCTTC.

This clone has a handful of counts. The rearrangement joins TRBV18 to TRBJ2-2; 7 bases map to TRBD2. With V trimmed by 2 bases and J by 2 bases, 5 bases remained unmatched. Germline assignment: CDR1 KGHSH and CDR2 LQKENI. The CDR3 sequence is 16 residues long. CDR3 protein: CASSPSGTQNTGELFF. CDR3 in DNA: TGTGCCAGCTCACCAAGCGGGACTCAAAACACCGGGGAGCTGTTTTTT.

The chain joins TRBV9 to TRBJ2-7; 9 positions match TRBD1. Per the germline V gene, CDR1 is SGDLS and CDR2 is YYNGEE. The CDR3 runs 15 residues. Unmatched junction bases numbered 10, after V lost 3 bases and J lost 6 bases. The CDR3 DNA is TGTGCCAGCAGCGGTACAGGGGGCAGGTACGGCGAGCAGTACTTC. It translates to CASSGTGGRYGEQYF.

This clone was recorded a few times. Here the CDR3 reads CASSLVSGGEAFF. CDR3 nucleotides: TGTGCCAGCAGCTTAGTGTCAGGGGGTGAAGCTTTCTTT. This chain connects TRBV11-2 to TRBJ1-1; the match to TRBD1 covers 7 bases. The CDR3 covers 13 residues. After removal of 1 base from V and 7 bases from J, the junction contained 3 bases not matched to a gene. Germline lookup yields CDR1 SGHAT and CDR2 FQNNGV. The full variable domain, rest sourced from reference TRBV11-2 and TRBJ1-1, is EAGVAQSPRYKIIEKRQSVAFWCNPISGHATLYWYQQILGQGPKLLIQFQNNGVVDDSQLPKDRFSAERLKGVDSTLKIQPAKLEDSAVYLCASSLVSGGEAFFGQGTRLTVV.

This clone has just a few counts. The chain joins TRBV9 to TRBJ2-3, with 9 bases that match TRBD1. With 1 base clipped from V and 4 bases from J, the junction kept 4 bases outside the gene matches. The CDR3 totals 15 residues. The germline CDR1 and CDR2 sequences are SGDLS and YYNGEE. As DNA, the CDR3 is TGTGCCAGCAGCGTAACAGGGGGCTCTGCAGATACGCAGTATTTT. Encoded protein: CASSVTGGSADTQYF.

This chain connects TRBV9 to TRBJ2-5; 13 bases line up with TRBD2. This CDR3 has 15 residues. J gave up 4 bases and V 4 bases, and 4 bases lay outside the gene matches. Germline V gene data show CDR1 as SGDLS and CDR2 as YYNGEE. CDR3 sequence (DNA): TGTGCCAGCAGCCTAAGACTAGCGGGAGGAGAGACCCAGTACTTC. The encoded protein is CASSLRLAGGETQYF.

This clone was recorded a few times. This chain connects TRBV7-8 to TRBJ1-1, with D uncertain. This CDR3 spans 15 amino acids. V was shortened by 5 bases and J by 1 base, with 14 bases between the two germline ends. Germline V gene sequence: CDR1 SGHVS, CDR2 FQNEAQ. The CDR3 nucleotides read TGTGCCAGCAGCCGATTGCCCGGGGAGAACACTGAAGCTTTCTTT. Its translation: CASSRLPGENTEAFF.

The chain uses TRBV4-3 and TRBJ2-1; 10 bases are a match to TRBD2. Germline CDR1 reads LGHNA; CDR2 reads YSLEER. Trimming cost V 4 bases and J 7 bases; bases outside gene matches: 13. The CDR3 covers 17 residues. Here the CDR3 DNA reads TGCGCCAGCAGCCTAGGCATCCCAGCGGGAGGGCAAAATGAGCAGTTCTTC. Its protein is CASSLGIPAGGQNEQFF.

Turning to this clone: Other nucleotide sequences in the sample specify the same CDR3. The CDR3 nucleotides are TGTGCCAGCAGCTCAGCGAACACCGGGGAGCTGTTTTTT. It specifies CASSSANTGELFF. The chain uses TRBV7-2 and TRBJ2-2; unclear D gene. V lost 4 bases and J lost 0, with 3 bases in between. The length of the CDR3 is 13 residues. The V gene's germline CDR1 is SGHTA and CDR2 FQGNSA. The full variable domain, with the rest looked up from reference TRBV7-2 and TRBJ2-2, is GAGVSQSPSNKVTEKGKDVELRCDPISGHTALYWYRQSLGQGLEFLIYFQGNSAPDKSGLPSDRFSAERTGGSVSTLTIQRTQQEDSAVYLCASSSANTGELFFGEGSRLTVL.

J is TRBJ1-5 and V is TRBV27; D is possibly TRBD1 (6 bases). Germline assignment: CDR1 MNHEY and CDR2 SMNVEV (reference sequence). V dropped 9 bases and J dropped 2 bases, with 17 bases sitting between them. The CDR3 covers 15 residues. As DNA, the CDR3 is TGTGCCAGTCAACGATCAGGGGACGGCAATCAGCCCCAGCATTTT. Translating gives CASQRSGDGNQPQHF.